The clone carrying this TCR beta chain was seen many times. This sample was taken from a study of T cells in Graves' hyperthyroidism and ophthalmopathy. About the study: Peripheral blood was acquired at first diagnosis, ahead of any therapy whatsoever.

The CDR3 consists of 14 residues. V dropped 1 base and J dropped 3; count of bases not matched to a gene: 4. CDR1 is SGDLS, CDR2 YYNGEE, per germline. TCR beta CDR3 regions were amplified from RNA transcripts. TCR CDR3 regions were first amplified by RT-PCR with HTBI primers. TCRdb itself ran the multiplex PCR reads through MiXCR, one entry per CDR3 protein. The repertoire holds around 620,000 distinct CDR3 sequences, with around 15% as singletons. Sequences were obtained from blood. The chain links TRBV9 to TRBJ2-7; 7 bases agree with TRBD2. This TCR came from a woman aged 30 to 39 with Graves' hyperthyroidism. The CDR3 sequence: CASSVLSGDYEQYF. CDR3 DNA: TGTGCCAGCAGCGTATTAAGCGGGGACTACGAGCAGTACTTC.